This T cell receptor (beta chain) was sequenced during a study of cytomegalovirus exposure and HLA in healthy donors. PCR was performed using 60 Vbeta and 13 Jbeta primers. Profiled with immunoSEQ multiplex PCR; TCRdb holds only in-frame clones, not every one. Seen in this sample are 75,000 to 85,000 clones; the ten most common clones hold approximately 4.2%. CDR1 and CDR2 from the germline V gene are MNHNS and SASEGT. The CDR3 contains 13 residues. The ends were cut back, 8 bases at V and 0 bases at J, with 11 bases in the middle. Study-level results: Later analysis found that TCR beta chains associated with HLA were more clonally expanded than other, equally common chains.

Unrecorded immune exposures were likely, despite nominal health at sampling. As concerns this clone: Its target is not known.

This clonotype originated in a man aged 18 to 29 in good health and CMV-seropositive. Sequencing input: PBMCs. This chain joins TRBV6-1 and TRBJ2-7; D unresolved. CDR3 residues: CASHPLSSYEQYF. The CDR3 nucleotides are TGTGCCAGCCACCCCCTTAGCTCCTACGAGCAGTACTTC.